This TCR beta chain derives from a study of control samples from healthy donors and cancer patients. There are 13 residues in the CDR3. V lost 2 bases and J lost 3, with 8 bases in between. Germline-derived CDR1 and CDR2 are WNHNN and SYGVQD (reference sequence). Assay: immunoSEQ multiplex PCR; the TCRdb copy retains only in-frame clones and omits some. The sample records 150,000 to 160,000 clones, around 95% being singletons. V usage is TRBV10-1 and J usage is TRBJ2-7; the D gene is possibly TRBD1 (6 bases). The clonotype was recovered from a man aged 40-50 years in good health. Specimen: blood. CDR3 sequence reads: CASSEQQGYEQYF. The CDR3 nucleotides are TGCGCCAGCAGTGAGCAACAGGGCTACGAGCAGTACTTC.